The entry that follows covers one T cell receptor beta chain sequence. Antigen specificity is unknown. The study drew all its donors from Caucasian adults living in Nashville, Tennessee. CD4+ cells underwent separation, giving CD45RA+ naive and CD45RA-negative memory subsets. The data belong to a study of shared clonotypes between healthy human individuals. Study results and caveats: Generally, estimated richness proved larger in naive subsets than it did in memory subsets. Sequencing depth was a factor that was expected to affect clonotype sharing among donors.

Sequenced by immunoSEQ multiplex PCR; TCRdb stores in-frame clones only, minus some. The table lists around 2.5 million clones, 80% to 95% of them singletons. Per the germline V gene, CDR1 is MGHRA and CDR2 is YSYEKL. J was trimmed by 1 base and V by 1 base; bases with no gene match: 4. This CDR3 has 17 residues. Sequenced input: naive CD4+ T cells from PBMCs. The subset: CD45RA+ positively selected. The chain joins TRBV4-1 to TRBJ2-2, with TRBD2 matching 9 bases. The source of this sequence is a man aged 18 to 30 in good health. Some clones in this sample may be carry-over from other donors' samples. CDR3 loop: CASSQVVTSGNTGELFF. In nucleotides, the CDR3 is TGCGCCAGCAGCCAAGTGGTGACTAGCGGGAACACCGGGGAGCTGTTTTTT.